This T cell receptor (beta chain) was observed in a study of T-cell memory formation after mild COVID-19. Via MiXCR, TCRdb re-called the 5' RACE reads, giving one row per CDR3 protein. The sample includes 350,000 to 500,000 distinct CDR3 sequences, roughly 18% seen only once; the top ten take 20% to 25%. This CDR3 is built from 16 residues. Germline CDR1 reads SGHAT; CDR2 reads FQNNGV. V dropped 3 bases and J dropped 8 bases, with 19 bases sitting between them. The source is a man aged 18 to 29 who had mild COVID-19 (a few samples of this study predate the infection). Cell type and time point are not known. The rearrangement uses TRBV11-2 and TRBJ1-4; D unclear. The sample consisted of PBMCs or a T cell subset sorted from them (not recorded which). The CDR3 loop is CASSLGLGGVMEKLFF. The CDR3 DNA sequence: TGTGCCAGCAGCTTGGGCCTGGGAGGAGTGATGGAAAAACTGTTTTTT.